The 24 T cell receptor beta chains below all came from one sample that was sequenced in a study of identical twins. In TCRdb, the 5' RACE reads were re-called with MiXCR into one record per CDR3 protein. The table records roughly 750,000 distinct CDR3 sequences, around 20% of them present only once. These data were likewise used in another study, on T cells expressing NK-cell markers.

The sample taken for sequencing was PBMCs. The receptors shown here come from a woman aged 18-30 years in good health.

This clonotype came up many times. The rearrangement links TRBV2 to TRBJ1-4; D perhaps matches TRBD1 (5 bases). In germline, CDR1 is SNHLY, CDR2 FYNNEI. CDR3 size: 15 residues. The V gene lost 6 bases and the J gene lost 8 bases, with 19 bases spanning the gap. The DNA for the CDR3 is TGTGCCAGCAGCCCCGGGACCCCGGAGGAGGAAAAACTGTTTTTT. Its translation is CASSPGTPEEEKLFF.

This sequence joins TRBV6-1 and TRBJ2-7, with D tentatively TRBD1 (5 bases). V lost 5 bases, J lost 0 bases, and 14 bases lay in between. CDR1 MNHNS and CDR2 SASEGT come from the germline V gene. The CDR3 is made up of 15 amino acids. This CDR3 reads CASSLRQSSSYEQYF. As DNA, the CDR3 is TGTGCCAGCAGTCTCCGACAGTCAAGCTCCTACGAGCAGTACTTC.

This chain uses TRBV5-1 with TRBJ2-1; D possibly matches TRBD1 or TRBD2 (5 bases each). CDR3 size: 15 residues. The V gene lost 0 bases and the J gene lost 7 bases, with 14 bases spanning the gap. Germline CDR1 SGHRS, CDR2 YFSETQ. The CDR3 spells CASSLEGRRTNEQFF. The CDR3 DNA is TGCGCCAGCAGCTTGGAGGGACGGCGAACGAATGAGCAGTTCTTC.

The chain uses TRBV6-1 and TRBJ2-3; 8 positions agree with TRBD2. The J segment lost 7 bases and the V segment lost 6 bases, leaving 6 bases of the junction unmatched. The CDR3 consists of 13 residues. Germline values: CDR1 MNHNS, CDR2 SASEGT. This chain's CDR3 is CASREREFYTQYF. CDR3 bases: TGTGCCAGCAGAGAGCGGGAGTTCTATACGCAGTATTTT.

This clonotype was seen at least ten times. The rearrangement uses TRBV10-3 and TRBJ2-7; 9 bases are a match to TRBD2. Germline-derived CDR1 and CDR2 are ENHRY and SYGVKD. The V segment lost 0 bases and the J segment 2 bases; nucleotides outside the gene matches: 2. The CDR3 runs 15 residues. The CDR3 here is CAISESGGGAYEQYF. CDR3 DNA: TGTGCCATCAGTGAGTCGGGCGGGGGGGCCTACGAGCAGTACTTC.

The table lists this clonotype with a few counts. This sequence joins TRBV4-3 and TRBJ2-3; the D gene could be TRBD1 or TRBD2 (5 bases each). Germline CDR1 is LGHNA and CDR2 is YSLEER. V shed 1 base and J shed 2 bases, with 7 bases lying between them. The CDR3 extends over 14 amino acids. CDR3 amino acids: CASSQAGTTDTQYF. The CDR3 coding sequence is TGCGCCAGCAGCCAAGCAGGGACCACAGATACGCAGTATTTT.

As concerns this clonotype: The junction and the germline gene differ at one end; a read error may be behind it. This chain joins TRBV20-1 and TRBJ1-5, with D maybe TRBD1 (5 bases). Germline CDR1 reads DFQATT; CDR2 reads SNEGSKA (reference sequence). The CDR3 length is 13 residues. The CDR3 sequence: CSARGDANQPQHF. Written as DNA, the CDR3 is TGCAGTGCCAGAGGGGATGCCAATCAGCCCCAGCATTTT.

The gene calls are TRBV5-1 and TRBJ2-4, with 10 bases aligning to TRBD1. Losses at the gene ends were 4 bases for V and 12 bases for J; bases not matched to a gene: 7. The CDR3 sequence is 13 residues long. The germline CDR1 and CDR2 sequences are SGHRS and YFSETQ. The CDR3 protein is CASSGVTGGSQYF. The DNA of the CDR3 is TGCGCCAGCAGCGGCGTGACAGGGGGCAGTCAGTACTTC.

V and J are TRBV29-1 and TRBJ2-1; 10 nucleotides align to TRBD1. The CDR3 contains 19 residues. Trimming took 3 bases from V and 2 from J; bases not matched to a gene: 16. Germline-derived CDR1 and CDR2 are SQVTM and ANQGSEA. CDR3 coding DNA: TGCAGCGTTGATCCTGCGACAGGGGGCGGAGTGGGGACCTACAATGAGCAGTTCTTC. Amino acid sequence: CSVDPATGGGVGTYNEQFF.

This clonotype came up a few times. This sequence joins TRBV29-1 and TRBJ2-2, with 11 bases fitting TRBD1. The ends lost 3 bases at V and 5 bases at J; junction bases unmatched: 2. The CDR3 runs to 14 residues. Per the germline V gene, CDR1 is SQVTM and CDR2 is ANQGSEA. The CDR3: CSVDGTGGTGELFF. CDR3 coding DNA: TGCAGCGTTGACGGGACAGGGGGTACCGGGGAGCTGTTTTTT.

This clonotype was observed at least ten times. V is TRBV5-6 and J is TRBJ2-2; D is undetermined. Looked up from germline, CDR1 is SGHDT and CDR2 is YYEEEE. Trimming stripped 4 bases from V and 3 bases from J, with 13 bases between. The CDR3 consists of 15 residues. CDR3 loop: CASSRVATYTGELFF. In DNA form, the CDR3 reads TGTGCCAGCAGCAGGGTGGCGACGTACACCGGGGAGCTGTTTTTT.

The rearrangement uses TRBV20-1 and TRBJ1-6; 7 bases match TRBD1. V dropped 5 bases and J dropped 9; count of bases not matched to a gene: 10. Germline CDR1 DFQATT, CDR2 SNEGSKA (reference sequence). CDR3 length: 14 amino acids. CDR3 residues: CSARDRRGLSPLHF. For the CDR3, the DNA is TGCAGTGCTCGGGACAGAAGAGGTCTTTCACCCCTCCACTTT.

Of note for this clonotype: Since no conserved phenylalanine or tryptophan closes the CDR3, a read error is the likely cause. The CDR3 reads CSARDLAGVVTQYY. The CDR3 region has the DNA TGCAGTGCTAGAGATTTGGCGGGAGTGGTGACCCAGTACTAC. This chain connects TRBV20-1 to TRBJ2-5; 7 bases are shared with TRBD2. The length of the CDR3 is 14 residues. Germline V gene data show CDR1 as DFQATT and CDR2 as SNEGSKA (reference sequence). Trimming took 0 bases from V and 7 from J; bases not matched to a gene: 8.

CDR3 nucleotides: TGTGCCAGCAGCGTTACTGATCTGAACACTGAAGCTTTCTTT. Translation gives CASSVTDLNTEAFF. The V call is TRBV12-3 or TRBV12-4, the J call TRBJ1-1; D uncertain. The V end was cut by 6 bases, the J end by 0 bases, with 11 bases between. The CDR3 sequence is 14 residues long.

The chain links TRBV7-3 to TRBJ2-1, with 7 bases fitting TRBD1. Germline CDR1 and CDR2: SGHTA and FQGTGA. There are 14 residues in the CDR3. V trimming: 5 bases; J trimming: 5 bases; junction bases outside the gene matches: 6. CDR3 nucleotide sequence: TGTGCCAGCAGCCCGGGACAGCCTAACAATGAGCAGTTCTTC. It codes for CASSPGQPNNEQFF.

The chain recombines TRBV6-1 with TRBJ2-1; 14 bases align to TRBD2. The CDR3 has 17 residues. Looked up from germline, CDR1 is MNHNS and CDR2 is SASEGT. The trim removed 2 bases at V and 7 bases at J, leaving 7 bases unmatched. This CDR3 is CASSELGRTSGGNEQFF. CDR3 in DNA: TGTGCCAGCAGTGAATTGGGTAGGACTAGCGGGGGGAATGAGCAGTTCTTC.

The rearrangement joins TRBV7-9 to TRBJ1-1, with a possible D match to TRBD1 (6 bases). CDR1 is SEHNR, CDR2 FQNEAQ, per germline (reference sequence). The CDR3 totals 14 residues. V was trimmed by 1 base and J by 6 bases, leaving 12 bases between them. The CDR3 region is CASSLGQEVAEAFF. The CDR3 DNA sequence: TGTGCCAGCAGCTTAGGACAGGAAGTCGCTGAAGCTTTCTTT.

The rearrangement uses TRBV5-1 and TRBJ2-7; possible D gene TRBD2, 6 bases. Trimming removed 5 bases from V and 4 bases from J, with 13 bases in between. Germline loops: CDR1 SGHRS, CDR2 YFSETQ. This CDR3 has 13 amino acids. The CDR3 is CASRGGGRYEQYF. The DNA for the CDR3 is TGCGCCAGCAGGGGTGGAGGGAGATACGAGCAGTACTTC.

This clonotype was counted a few times. CDR3 sequence (DNA): TGTGCTAGTGGTTTGGGACAGGGGGGCTATGGCTACACCTTC. This codes for CASGLGQGGYGYTF. V and J are TRBV12-5 and TRBJ1-2, with TRBD1 matching over 9 bases. Per germline, CDR1 LGHNT and CDR2 FRNRAP. The V and J ends lost 1 base and 4 bases, in that order; junction bases with no gene match: 1. This CDR3 is built from 14 residues. Based on the CDR3 plus reference TRBV12-5 and TRBJ1-2, the full variable domain is DARVTQTPRHKVTEMGQEVTMRCQPILGHNTVFWYRQTMMQGLELLAYFRNRAPLDDSGMPKDRFSAEMPDATLATLKIQPSEPRDSAVYFCASGLGQGGYGYTFGSGTRLTVV.

This clonotype has a count of ten or more. The CDR3 protein is CSAFTPDRHGYTF. The CDR3 nucleotides are TGCAGTGCGTTCACACCGGATCGGCACGGCTACACCTTC. V usage is TRBV20-1 and J usage is TRBJ1-2; D not resolved. The CDR3 consists of 13 residues. Germline assignment: CDR1 DFQATT and CDR2 SNEGSKA (reference sequence). The V gene lost 6 bases and the J gene lost 8 bases, with 19 bases spanning the gap.

This clonotype was detected only a few times. This chain's CDR3 is CASRTGGDYGYTF. As DNA, the CDR3 is TGTGCCAGCAGGACAGGGGGCGACTATGGCTACACCTTC. The gene calls are TRBV2 and TRBJ1-2, with TRBD1 matching over 10 bases. The germline gives CDR1 SNHLY, CDR2 FYNNEI. The CDR3 has 13 amino acids. V shed 6 bases, J shed 3 bases, and the junction held 1 base outside the gene matches.

This clonotype was seen repeatedly, ten times or more. The rearrangement links TRBV20-1 to TRBJ2-1; 8 bases match TRBD2. There are 15 residues in the CDR3. Trimming cost V 5 bases and J 7 bases; bases outside gene matches: 13. Germline CDR1 DFQATT, CDR2 SNEGSKA (reference sequence). CDR3 sequence reads: CSAGRLSGSRNEQFF. CDR3 bases: TGCAGTGCTGGCCGCCTGAGCGGGAGCAGGAATGAGCAGTTCTTC.

The chain links TRBV5-5 to TRBJ2-1, with D possibly TRBD2 on 5 matching bases. There are 13 residues in the CDR3. CDR1 and CDR2 (germline): SGHKS, YYEKEE (reference sequence). Trimming took off 9 bases at V and 8 bases at J, with 18 bases between the two ends. The CDR3: CAISPWTGDEQFF. Here the CDR3 DNA reads TGTGCCATCAGTCCCTGGACCGGGGATGAGCAGTTCTTC.

This clonotype was observed a handful of times. The rearrangement uses TRBV27 and TRBJ2-7; D possibly uses TRBD1 or TRBD2 (6 bases each). V lost 4 bases, J lost 2 bases, and 15 bases lay in between. This CDR3 region has 15 residues. CDR1 and CDR2 from the germline V gene are MNHEY and SMNVEV (reference sequence). The CDR3 loop is CASSSSGAGTYEQYF. In nucleotides, the CDR3 is TGTGCCAGCAGTTCCTCGGGGGCTGGGACCTACGAGCAGTACTTC.